These 11 T cell receptor beta chains originate from one sample sequenced in a study of T cell responses to AZD1222 COVID-19 vaccine. Repertoires were generated with immunoSEQ multiplex PCR, while TCRdb's copy carries only in-frame clones and drops some. The profile covers approximately 110,000 clones, with about 90% appearing a single time and over 2% taken by the ten largest. This sample comprised peripheral blood, obtained 28 days after the second AZD1222 dose. The receptors come from an adult who received the AZD1222 COVID-19 vaccine.

The chain uses TRBV5-1 and TRBJ2-2; the D gene is possibly TRBD1 (6 bases). CDR3 length equals 17 residues. Per germline, CDR1 SGHRS and CDR2 YFSETQ. V dropped 3 bases and J dropped 2 bases, with 17 bases sitting between them. The CDR3 bases are TGCGCCAGCAGCTCCTCCCCAACAGGGCAAAACACCGGGGAGCTGTTTTTT. Protein: CASSSSPTGQNTGELFF.

The table lists this clone with many counts. The V gene is TRBV7-9, the J gene TRBJ1-5; TRBD1 is a possible D gene (6 bases). Germline values: CDR1 SEHNR, CDR2 FQNEAQ (reference sequence). There are 17 residues in the CDR3. V lost 3 bases and J lost 0, with 15 bases in between. CDR3 protein: CASSFYRGGYSNQPQHF. The CDR3 nucleotides are TGTGCCAGCAGCTTTTATCGGGGGGGCTATAGCAATCAGCCCCAGCATTTT.

The chain couples TRBV7-2 to TRBJ1-5; TRBD1 might be the D (5 bases). The V and J ends lost 0 bases and 4 bases respectively, with 7 bases between them. The CDR3 is 14 amino acids. Germline CDR1 SGHTA, CDR2 FQGNSA. DNA for the CDR3: TGTGCCAGCAGCTTAGCGGGGGAAAATCAGCCCCAGCATTTT. It is translated as CASSLAGENQPQHF.

This chain links TRBV6-5 with TRBJ1-1; D remains ambiguous. This CDR3 is 12 amino acids long. Germline V gene sequence: CDR1 MNHEY, CDR2 SVGAGI. The germline V and J ends were trimmed by 7 bases and 1 base, with 7 bases remaining between them. The CDR3 reads CASTKRNTEAFF. In DNA, the CDR3 is TGTGCCAGCACTAAGAGGAACACTGAAGCTTTCTTT.

By its share, this clone is medium-sized. The CDR3 sequence: CASRGRSGRYNEQFF. CDR3 DNA sequence: TGTGCCAGTAGGGGTAGGAGCGGGAGGTACAATGAGCAGTTCTTC. J is TRBJ2-1 and V is TRBV19; TRBD2 aligns across 9 bases. The V gene's germline CDR1 is LNHDA and CDR2 SQIVND (reference sequence). V lost 6 bases to trimming and J lost 4 bases; unmatched junction nucleotides: 7. This CDR3 is 15 amino acids long.

This chain links TRBV3-1 (or the pseudogene TRBV3-2) with TRBJ2-1; D is unresolved. Trimming took off 7 bases at V and 9 bases at J, with 7 bases between the two ends. CDR3 length: 10 residues. Germline V gene data show CDR1 as LGHDT and CDR2 as YNNKEL (reference sequence). CDR3 nucleotide sequence: TGTGCCAGCAAAGGCCGTGAGCAGTTCTTC. Translated: CASKGREQFF.

V gene TRBV14 combines with J gene TRBJ1-1; D remains unclear. V lost 2 bases to trimming and J lost 10 bases, with 14 bases between them. CDR3 length: 13 residues. Germline V lookup: CDR1 SGHDN, CDR2 FVKESK. The CDR3 is CASSQLGGLRAFF. For the CDR3, the DNA is TGTGCCAGCAGCCAACTCGGTGGTCTTAGAGCTTTCTTT.

The chain couples TRBV15 to TRBJ1-6; no definite D call. Germline CDR1 and CDR2: LNHNV and YYDKDF (reference sequence). The V and J ends lost 3 bases and 0 bases respectively, with 6 bases between them. The CDR3 has 15 residues. Here the CDR3 reads CATSSRASYNSPLHF. CDR3 nucleotides: TGTGCCACCAGCAGCCGGGCCTCCTATAATTCACCCCTCCACTTT.

This chain uses TRBV4-2 with TRBJ2-5, with no clear D. The CDR3 is 15 amino acids. V lost 0 bases, J lost 1 base, and 9 bases lay in between. Germline V gene sequence: CDR1 LGHNA, CDR2 YNFKEQ. The CDR3 reads CASSQDFGSQETQYF. The CDR3 DNA reads as TGTGCCAGCAGCCAAGATTTCGGCTCCCAAGAGACCCAGTACTTC.

V gene TRBV5-1 combines with J gene TRBJ2-5; 9 bases map to TRBD1. The CDR3 sequence is 15 residues long. Trimming took 4 bases from V and 1 from J; bases not matched to a gene: 5. The V gene's germline CDR1 is SGHRS and CDR2 YFSETQ. The CDR3 spells CASSRDRVGQETQYF. The CDR3 DNA reads as TGCGCCAGCAGCCGGGACAGGGTGGGCCAAGAGACCCAGTACTTC. The variable domain in full, completed from reference TRBV5-1 and TRBJ2-5, reads KAGVTQTPRYLIKTRGQQVTLSCSPISGHRSVSWYQQTPGQGLQFLFEYFSETQRNKGNFPGRFSGRQFSNSRSEMNVSTLELGDSALYLCASSRDRVGQETQYFGPGTRLLVL.

The CDR3 DNA reads TGTGCCAGCAGTGAACCAGGGGAGAACACTGAAGCTTTCTTT. Translated: CASSEPGENTEAFF. This chain joins TRBV2 and TRBJ1-1; perhaps TRBD1 as D (6 bases). The CDR3 covers 14 residues. Between the trimmed V and J ends, which lost 2 bases and 1 base, there was a span of 8 bases. Germline V gives CDR1 SNHLY, CDR2 FYNNEI. Looking up the rest from reference TRBV2 and TRBJ1-1 gives the full variable domain: EPEVTQTPSHQVTQMGQEVILRCVPISNHLYFYWYRQILGQKVEFLVSFYNNEISEKSEIFDDQFSVERPDGSNFTLKIRSTKLEDSAMYFCASSEPGENTEAFFGQGTRLTVV.